This entry is about one T cell receptor (beta chain). Deletions cut 5 bases from V and 3 bases from J, with 14 bases between. Germline V gives CDR1 LNHDA, CDR2 SQIVND (reference sequence). The CDR3 runs 14 residues. The data are from a study of cytomegalovirus exposure and HLA in healthy donors. Donors were nominally healthy when sampled, though unrecorded immune exposures were likely. With 60 Vbeta and 13 Jbeta primers, the PCR was carried out. Only in-frame clones appear in the TCRdb table, and some are missing; sequencing was by immunoSEQ multiplex PCR. The table shows hundreds of thousands of clones, with 70% to 90% occurring only once.

The sequence came from a man aged 25 to 40 in good health and CMV-seronegative. V and J are TRBV19 and TRBJ2-7; maybe TRBD2 (6 bases). The material sequenced was PBMCs. CDR3: CASSWDSDSYEQYF. The CDR3, as DNA: TGTGCCAGTAGTTGGGACTCGGATAGCTACGAGCAGTACTTC.